These T cell receptor beta chains were read from a single sample in a study of PD-1 blockade in mismatch repair-deficient tumors. The assay was immunoSEQ multiplex PCR, and TCRdb's table has in-frame clones only and misses some. The sample lists fewer than 100,000 clones; about 84% were seen once. Sample: peripheral blood, taken 12 weeks after starting pembrolizumab. These receptors were taken from an adult with mismatch repair-deficient cancer. Each CDR3 is given without its conserved first and last residue. Fields, in order: V gene, J gene, CDR3 protein.

v_gene: TRBV7-2; j_gene: TRBJ2-1; CDR3aa: ASRRDPSGSYNEQF
v_gene: TRBV4-1; j_gene: TRBJ2-2; CDR3aa: ASSQGSGELF
v_gene: TRBV7-9; j_gene: TRBJ1-1; CDR3aa: ASSLELRQAF
v_gene: TRBV6-1; j_gene: TRBJ2-2; CDR3aa: ASSVRQGASGELF
v_gene: TRBV5-8; j_gene: TRBJ2-3; CDR3aa: ASSRTVSTDTQY
v_gene: TRBV11-2; j_gene: TRBJ2-3; CDR3aa: ASSLTGAGGSDTQY
v_gene: TRBV7-9; j_gene: TRBJ2-7; CDR3aa: ASSSLDRVLAYEQY
v_gene: TRBV11-2; j_gene: TRBJ2-7; CDR3aa: ASSLEGNKRRYEQY
v_gene: TRBV18; j_gene: TRBJ2-5; CDR3aa: ASSPTTEETQY
v_gene: TRBV5-6; j_gene: TRBJ1-1; CDR3aa: ASSLVGGMNTEAF
v_gene: TRBV9; j_gene: TRBJ2-1; CDR3aa: ASSARGGAGGPYNEQF
v_gene: TRBV11-1; j_gene: TRBJ2-7; CDR3aa: ASSLNRGRLNEQY
v_gene: TRBV10-2; j_gene: TRBJ2-3; CDR3aa: ASSADTEVDTQY
v_gene: TRBV7-9; j_gene: TRBJ2-5; CDR3aa: ASSAGTSGQETQY
v_gene: TRBV11-2; j_gene: TRBJ2-7; CDR3aa: ASSPLSRTSGKIYEQY
v_gene: TRBV19; j_gene: TRBJ2-7; CDR3aa: ASSLAGAYEQY
v_gene: TRBV11-2; j_gene: TRBJ2-3; CDR3aa: ASSLDLGNTQY
v_gene: TRBV18; j_gene: TRBJ1-1; CDR3aa: ASSPWGDTEAF
v_gene: TRBV27; j_gene: TRBJ2-2; CDR3aa: ASRSLAGVTGELF
v_gene: TRBV19; j_gene: TRBJ2-2; CDR3aa: ASNAQENTGELF
v_gene: TRBV19; j_gene: TRBJ1-1; CDR3aa: ASRKKPGGANTEAF
v_gene: TRBV2; j_gene: TRBJ1-1; CDR3aa: ASSGKRGTEAF
v_gene: TRBV4-2; j_gene: TRBJ1-3; CDR3aa: ASSSTVSSGNTIY
v_gene: TRBV5-6; j_gene: TRBJ1-5; CDR3aa: ASSLGGADQPQH
v_gene: TRBV5-6; j_gene: TRBJ2-1; CDR3aa: ASSLRLAGAPEQF
v_gene: TRBV11-2; j_gene: TRBJ2-7; CDR3aa: ASRVYAREGHEQY
v_gene: TRBV5-6; j_gene: TRBJ1-1; CDR3aa: ASSHAGLAF
v_gene: TRBV6-1; j_gene: TRBJ2-7; CDR3aa: ASSRTGGPYEQY
v_gene: TRBV12-5; j_gene: TRBJ2-1; CDR3aa: ASGFRLAGESVYNEQF
v_gene: TRBV27; j_gene: TRBJ2-1; CDR3aa: ASTRLAGSNEQF
v_gene: TRBV30; j_gene: TRBJ1-4; CDR3aa: AWTGTGDEKLF
v_gene: TRBV18; j_gene: TRBJ2-3; CDR3aa: ASSPAKRGADTQY
v_gene: TRBV7-9; j_gene: TRBJ1-2; CDR3aa: ASSLPRDRVHYGYT
v_gene: TRBV5-1; j_gene: TRBJ2-1; CDR3aa: ASSRDTTYNEQF
v_gene: TRBV7-9; j_gene: TRBJ2-2; CDR3aa: ASSRVPGELF
v_gene: TRBV28; j_gene: TRBJ1-1; CDR3aa: ASSFRGNEAF
v_gene: TRBV2; j_gene: TRBJ2-5; CDR3aa: ASSRSGGRGETQY
v_gene: TRBV4-2; j_gene: TRBJ2-1; CDR3aa: ASSHWGSVNEQF
v_gene: TRBV11-2; j_gene: TRBJ1-1; CDR3aa: ASSLAMAGGEAF
v_gene: TRBV7-9; j_gene: TRBJ1-2; CDR3aa: ASSLAAGKGYT
v_gene: TRBV2; j_gene: TRBJ2-7; CDR3aa: ASSSPQAETYEQY
v_gene: TRBV11-2; j_gene: TRBJ2-5; CDR3aa: ASSLYSGKETQY
v_gene: TRBV7-9; j_gene: TRBJ1-4; CDR3aa: ASSITGEKLF
v_gene: TRBV28; j_gene: TRBJ2-5; CDR3aa: ASVGGEETQY
v_gene: TRBV14; j_gene: TRBJ2-1; CDR3aa: ASSQEVPDAGIYNEQF
v_gene: TRBV6-6; j_gene: TRBJ2-5; CDR3aa: ASSLRTGRVAETQY
v_gene: TRBV6-5; j_gene: TRBJ1-5; CDR3aa: ASKKGSVGNQPQH
v_gene: TRBV29-1; j_gene: TRBJ1-1; CDR3aa: SAVRGTANSEAF
v_gene: TRBV5-1; j_gene: TRBJ2-2; CDR3aa: ASSLGQGAGTGELF